Below are 14 T cell receptor beta chains sequenced from a single sample in a study of blood T cell repertoires in COVID-19. Data came from immunoSEQ multiplex PCR; TCRdb stores just in-frame clones and leaves some out. The sample has 390,000 or so clones, roughly 90% seen once. Source material: peripheral blood. The receptors come from a woman in her 30s with COVID-19, enrolled during active disease.

The chain joins TRBV19 to TRBJ2-7; D unresolved. Germline V gene sequence: CDR1 LNHDA, CDR2 SQIVND (reference sequence). CDR3 length: 15 residues. With 1 base removed from V and 1 base from J, the gap between germline ends came to 11 bases. The CDR3 here is CASSIVASASYEQYF. The CDR3 DNA follows: TGTGCCAGTAGTATAGTGGCTAGTGCGTCCTACGAGCAGTACTTC.

This chain uses TRBV6-2 or TRBV6-3 with TRBJ2-1; no reliable D call. Trimming removed 2 bases from V and 10 bases from J, with 6 bases in between. This CDR3 comprises 11 residues. Germline V gene sequence: CDR1 MNHEY, CDR2 SVGEGT. CDR3 coding DNA: TGTGCCAGCAGTTACCCCTACGAGCAGTTCTTC. It specifies CASSYPYEQFF.

The chain links TRBV4-3 to TRBJ2-1; 7 bases are a match to TRBD2. The CDR3 is 22 amino acids. CDR1 is LGHNA and CDR2 is YSLEER in the germline V gene. V dropped 0 bases and J dropped 2; count of bases not matched to a gene: 22. The CDR3 sequence: CASSQDRRQATGREYTYNEQFF. The CDR3 nucleotides are TGCGCCAGCAGCCAAGATCGGAGGCAGGCTACGGGGCGGGAGTATACCTACAATGAGCAGTTCTTC.

The chain links TRBV29-1 to TRBJ1-1; D not resolved. Trimming removed 4 bases from V and 1 base from J, with 7 bases in between. This CDR3 region has 12 residues. CDR1 SQVTM and CDR2 ANQGSEA come from the germline V gene. This CDR3 is CSVGSTNTEAFF. CDR3 DNA: TGCAGCGTTGGTAGCACGAACACTGAAGCTTTCTTT.

The chain combines TRBV4-1 with TRBJ2-5; D might be TRBD2 (6 bases). V lost 4 bases to trimming and J lost 3 bases, with 15 bases between them. The germline V gene has CDR1 MGHRA and CDR2 YSYEKL. This CDR3 is built from 15 residues. CDR3 sequence: CASSPSGLTKETQYF. The CDR3 DNA sequence: TGCGCCAGCAGCCCCAGCGGGTTGACGAAAGAGACCCAGTACTTC.

V gene TRBV4-3 combines with J gene TRBJ2-2; 8 bases agree with TRBD2. V gave up 8 bases and J gave up 4 bases; unmatched junction bases: 12. The CDR3 covers 16 residues. Germline V lookup: CDR1 LGHNA, CDR2 YSLEER. CDR3 nucleotides: TGCGCCAGCTCTTCGGCAGGCAGCGGGGGCACCGGGGAGCTGTTTTTT. As protein: CASSSAGSGGTGELFF.

The chain is built from TRBV11-2 and TRBJ2-1; 9 bases line up with TRBD2. This CDR3 region has 15 residues. Trimming at V came to 3 bases and at J to 0 bases, leaving 0 bases not matched to a gene. From germline, CDR1 is SGHAT and CDR2 FQNNGV. CDR3 nucleotide sequence: TGTGCCAGCAGCTTGGGACTAGCCTCCTACAATGAGCAGTTCTTC. Translation gives CASSLGLASYNEQFF.

This chain connects TRBV5-6 to TRBJ1-2, with a tentative D call TRBD1 (6 bases). Trimming shortened V by 4 bases and J by 4 bases, and 11 bases separated the two germline ends. Germline CDR1 and CDR2: SGHDT and YYEEEE. The CDR3 runs to 13 residues. The DNA of the CDR3 is TGTGCCAGCAGCCGAACAGGGATCTATGGCTACACCTTC. Translation: CASSRTGIYGYTF.

The chain is built from TRBV6-5 and TRBJ2-3; TRBD1 might be the D (6 bases). CDR3 size: 13 residues. Germline V lookup: CDR1 MNHEY, CDR2 SVGAGI. Trimming shortened V by 5 bases and J by 6 bases, and 12 bases separated the two germline ends. CDR3 sequence: CASSPTGFDTQYF. The CDR3 DNA reads TGTGCCAGCAGTCCTACAGGGTTCGATACGCAGTATTTT.

The V call is TRBV28, the J call TRBJ1-2, with TRBD1 identical over 7 bases. V shed 4 bases, J shed 8 bases, and the junction held 13 bases outside the gene matches. The germline V gene has CDR1 MDHEN and CDR2 SYDVKM. This CDR3 region has 15 residues. The CDR3 bases are TGTGCCAGCAGTTCCACCGGGACAGCGGCTCGGGGCTACACCTTC. It translates to CASSSTGTAARGYTF.

This clone was recorded only once. The chain has TRBV7-2 and TRBJ1-1, with D perhaps TRBD1 (5 bases). The CDR3 consists of 18 residues. Trimming took off 1 base at V and 3 bases at J, with 21 bases between the two ends. Germline V lookup: CDR1 SGHTA, CDR2 FQGNSA. CDR3 amino acids: CASSLDVGGTDDDTEAFF. The CDR3 region has the DNA TGTGCCAGCAGCTTAGATGTGGGAGGGACGGACGACGACACTGAAGCTTTCTTT.

The CDR3 DNA reads as TGTGCCAGCAGTTCTGGACAGGGAGACAATGAGCAGTTCTTC. It translates to CASSSGQGDNEQFF. V and J are TRBV6-2 or TRBV6-3 and TRBJ2-1; 8 bases align to TRBD1. There are 14 residues in the CDR3. After removal of 4 bases from V and 5 bases from J, the junction contained 4 bases not matched to a gene. Germline CDR1 MNHEY, CDR2 SVGEGT.

The chain carries TRBV6-2 or TRBV6-3 and TRBJ1-5, with 9 bases that match TRBD1. Germline V lookup: CDR1 MNHEY, CDR2 SVGEGT. There are 18 residues in the CDR3. The V gene end was trimmed by 4 bases and the J gene end by 1 base; junction bases not matched to a gene: 11. This CDR3 is CASSSHGYGQGSNQPQHF. CDR3 nucleotides: TGTGCCAGCAGTTCGCATGGATACGGACAGGGGAGCAATCAGCCCCAGCATTTT.

This clone has a single count. The chain has TRBV27 and TRBJ2-1; 9 bases are a match to TRBD2. J gave up 6 bases and V 6 bases, and 9 bases lay outside the gene matches. The V gene's germline CDR1 is MNHEY and CDR2 SMNVEV (reference sequence). The length of the CDR3 is 15 residues. The CDR3 loop reads CASSKAGGGGNEQFF. The CDR3 region has the DNA TGTGCCAGCAGCAAAGCGGGAGGTGGGGGCAATGAGCAGTTCTTC.